The 12 T cell receptor beta chains in this list originate from one sample, sequenced in a study of T cells in Graves' hyperthyroidism and ophthalmopathy. From RNA transcripts, TCR beta CDR3 regions were amplified. TCR CDR3 underwent first-round RT-PCR with the HTBI primer set. TCRdb fed the multiplex PCR reads into MiXCR, producing one record per CDR3 protein. This table has some 360,000 distinct CDR3 sequences, roughly 18% appearing once. The material sequenced was blood. The receptors here all came from a woman in her thirties or forties with Graves' ophthalmopathy.

This clonotype occurred many times. The chain couples TRBV5-1 to TRBJ2-7; 7 positions agree with TRBD1. The V segment lost 0 bases and the J segment 3 bases; nucleotides outside the gene matches: 6. Germline loops: CDR1 SGHRS, CDR2 YFSETQ. The CDR3 is 15 residues long. CDR3 coding DNA: TGCGCCAGCAGCTTGGGGATGACAGGGCTCTACGAGCAGTACTTC. Residues: CASSLGMTGLYEQYF.

This clonotype was picked up many times. V is TRBV5-1 and J is TRBJ1-2; TRBD1 matches at 8 bases. The CDR3 consists of 17 residues. The ends lost 1 base at V and 5 bases at J; junction bases unmatched: 13. The germline V gene encodes CDR1 SGHRS and CDR2 YFSETQ. CDR3 sequence (DNA): TGCGCCAGCAGCTTGATGACAGGGGAGAACGGTCTTTATGGCTACACCTTC. Residues: CASSLMTGENGLYGYTF.

This clonotype appeared many times. This chain connects TRBV6-5 to TRBJ1-5; D is uncertain. Trimming cost V 6 bases and J 8 bases, with 11 bases left between them. Germline values: CDR1 MNHEY, CDR2 SVGAGI. There are 12 residues in the CDR3. CDR3 sequence: CASRGPSEPQHF. Written as DNA, the CDR3 is TGTGCCAGCAGGGGCCCTTCGGAGCCCCAGCATTTT.

In this sample, this clonotype turned up many times. The chain has TRBV12-5 and TRBJ2-5; TRBD1 agrees at 9 bases. V was clipped by 4 bases and J by 5 bases; unmatched bases: 5. The CDR3 is 14 amino acids. Germline CDR1 and CDR2: LGHNT and FRNRAP. CDR3: CASGSGQGRETQYF. CDR3 DNA: TGTGCTAGTGGTTCGGGACAGGGACGGGAGACCCAGTACTTC.

The sample holds many counts of this clonotype. The chain uses TRBV5-4 and TRBJ1-1; weak D call: TRBD1 (6 bases). The germline V and J ends were trimmed by 5 bases and 0 bases, with 11 bases remaining between them. The CDR3 loop spans 14 amino acids. Germline V gene lookup returns CDR1 SGHNT and CDR2 YYREEE (reference sequence). DNA of the CDR3: TGTGCCAGCAGAACAGGGACTATGAACACTGAAGCTTTCTTT. Protein sequence: CASRTGTMNTEAFF.

This clonotype was counted ten times or more. The chain links TRBV28 to TRBJ1-2; TRBD1 might be the D (6 bases). V lost 6 bases and J 7 bases, leaving 12 bases between the germline ends. CDR1 MDHEN and CDR2 SYDVKM come from the germline V gene. The CDR3 runs 12 residues. CDR3 protein: CASRSTGVGYTF. CDR3 DNA sequence: TGTGCCAGCAGATCGACAGGTGTTGGCTACACCTTC.

This clonotype was seen ten or more times. V and J are TRBV6-2 or TRBV6-3 and TRBJ2-2, with a weak D call TRBD1 (6 bases). Germline V gives CDR1 MNHEY, CDR2 SVGEGT. This CDR3 comprises 16 residues. V was cut by 5 bases and J by 6 bases, with 19 bases left in between. Here the CDR3 DNA reads TGTGCCAGCAGTACACCTTCAGGGGCCGGTCCCGGGGAGCTGTTTTTT. This gives the protein CASSTPSGAGPGELFF.

This clonotype was counted ten times or more. This sequence joins TRBV6-2 or TRBV6-3 and TRBJ2-5; TRBD2 agrees at 10 bases. CDR3 length equals 16 residues. CDR1 MNHEY and CDR2 SVGEGT come from the germline V gene. V dropped 7 bases and J dropped 3; count of bases not matched to a gene: 11. In nucleotides, the CDR3 is TGTGCCAGCACCTTACTAGGGACTAGCGCAAAAGAGACCCAGTACTTC. Translating it yields CASTLLGTSAKETQYF.

This chain connects TRBV11-2 to TRBJ1-6; perhaps TRBD1 as D (5 bases). Germline V gives CDR1 SGHAT, CDR2 FQNNGV. This CDR3 is built from 15 residues. The V gene lost 5 bases and the J gene lost 7 bases, with 15 bases spanning the gap. This CDR3 is CASSPRGGSNSPLHF. The CDR3 nucleotides read TGTGCCAGCAGCCCTCGGGGGGGATCGAATTCACCCCTCCACTTT.

The genes are TRBV12-3 or TRBV12-4 and TRBJ2-7; perhaps TRBD2 as D (6 bases). This CDR3 region has 15 residues. Trimming shortened V by 3 bases and J by 1 base, and 13 bases separated the two germline ends. The CDR3 spells CASSFRGTESYEQYF. In DNA form, the CDR3 reads TGTGCCAGCAGTTTCCGCGGGACGGAGTCCTACGAGCAGTACTTC.

This clonotype was observed many times. The rearrangement uses TRBV12-3 or TRBV12-4 and TRBJ2-7; D possibly corresponds to TRBD2 (6 bases). The CDR3 has 15 residues. Between the trimmed V and J ends, which lost 5 bases and 2 bases, there was a span of 16 bases. The CDR3 nucleotides read TGTGCCAGCAGTCCCGGGGACTGGAACGCCTACGAGCAGTACTTC. This gives the protein CASSPGDWNAYEQYF.

This clonotype came up many times. The CDR3 is CASSLRGNYEQYF. CDR3 DNA: TGTGCCAGCAGTTTGAGGGGAAACTACGAGCAGTACTTC. The chain combines TRBV28 with TRBJ2-7, with D perhaps matching TRBD1 or TRBD2 (5 bases each). The CDR3 has 13 residues. Trimming removed 3 bases at V and 3 bases at J, with 9 bases between. The germline V gene has CDR1 MDHEN and CDR2 SYDVKM.